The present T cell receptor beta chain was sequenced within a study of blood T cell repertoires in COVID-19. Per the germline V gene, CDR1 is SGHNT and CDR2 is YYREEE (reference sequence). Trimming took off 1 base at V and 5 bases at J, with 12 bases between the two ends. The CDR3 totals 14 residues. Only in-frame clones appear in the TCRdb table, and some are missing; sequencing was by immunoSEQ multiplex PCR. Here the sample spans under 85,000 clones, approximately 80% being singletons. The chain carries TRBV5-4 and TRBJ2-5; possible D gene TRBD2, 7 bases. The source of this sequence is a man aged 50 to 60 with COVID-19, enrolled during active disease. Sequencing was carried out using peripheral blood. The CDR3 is CASSLWGGGETQYF. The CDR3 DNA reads TGTGCCAGCAGCTTGTGGGGGGGCGGTGAGACCCAGTACTTC.